The 11 T cell receptor beta chains listed next were all sequenced from one sample in a study of blood T cell repertoires in COVID-19. Data came from immunoSEQ multiplex PCR; TCRdb stores just in-frame clones and leaves some out. The sample lists 60,000 to 85,000 clones; around two thirds were seen once. The sample comprised peripheral blood. The receptors here all came from a human donor with acute or convalescent COVID-19. The donor label of this sample is uncertain.

The V call is TRBV11-1, the J call TRBJ1-1; D unclear. CDR3 length equals 13 residues. Germline values: CDR1 SGHAT, CDR2 FQDESV (reference sequence). V lost 2 bases, J lost 7 bases, and 11 bases lay in between. The CDR3 loop reads CASSLSPGNEAFF. The CDR3 nucleotides are TGTGCCAGCAGCTTATCGCCGGGGAATGAAGCTTTCTTT.

Notes on this clone: The junction departs from germline at one end; a sequencing error may be responsible. V gene TRBV5-1 combines with J gene TRBJ2-1; 9 bases are a match to TRBD1. Looked up from germline, CDR1 is SGHRS and CDR2 is YFSETQ. This CDR3 spans 13 amino acids. Written as DNA, the CDR3 is TGCGCCAGCAGCAACCCGGGACAGGGAGCCACGATCTTC. As protein: CASSNPGQGATIF.

The chain employs TRBV5-1 and TRBJ1-1; D not certain. CDR1 and CDR2 (germline): SGHRS, YFSETQ. Trimming pared 4 bases from V and 4 bases from J, leaving 17 bases between. This CDR3 contains 15 residues. The CDR3 loop reads CASSSQGSGSTEAFF. CDR3 coding DNA: TGCGCCAGCAGCAGTCAAGGCTCCGGGAGCACTGAAGCTTTCTTT.

This clone was seen a handful of times. V is TRBV7-3 and J is TRBJ2-5, with 11 bases aligning to TRBD2. The CDR3 length is 15 residues. The germline V gene has CDR1 SGHTA and CDR2 FQGTGA. The trim removed 0 bases at V and 5 bases at J, leaving 2 bases unmatched. The CDR3 region has the DNA TGTGCCAGCAGCTTAACTAGCGGGAGGGCCGAGACCCAGTACTTC. The encoded protein is CASSLTSGRAETQYF. Variable domain in full (rest from reference TRBV7-3 and TRBJ2-5): GAGVSQTPSNKVTEKGKYVELRCDPISGHTALYWYRQSLGQGPEFLIYFQGTGAADDSGLPNDRFFAVRPEGSVSTLKIQRTERGDSAVYLCASSLTSGRAETQYFGPGTRLLVL.

The chain carries TRBV18 and TRBJ2-5; 7 bases are shared with TRBD2. This CDR3 has 14 residues. Germline CDR1 KGHSH, CDR2 LQKENI. The V segment lost 4 bases and the J segment 1 base; nucleotides outside the gene matches: 3. The CDR3 sequence: CASSRGRGQETQYF. CDR3 sequence (DNA): TGTGCCAGCTCACGTGGGAGGGGCCAAGAGACCCAGTACTTC.

The CDR3: CASSEGALLGDTQYF. CDR3 nucleotide sequence: TGTGCCAGCAGTGAAGGGGCCCTCCTTGGAGATACGCAGTATTTT. The genes are TRBV6-1 and TRBJ2-3; no clear D gene. V lost 1 base and J 5 bases, leaving 13 bases between the germline ends. CDR3 length: 15 amino acids. Germline loops: CDR1 MNHNS, CDR2 SASEGT.

The gene calls are TRBV5-1 and TRBJ2-1, with no clear D. The CDR3 length is 16 residues. Germline assignment: CDR1 SGHRS and CDR2 YFSETQ. V was clipped by 2 bases and J by 2 bases, with 14 bases between them. The CDR3: CASSFRARAPYNEQFF. The DNA of the CDR3 is TGCGCCAGCAGCTTTCGTGCCAGAGCGCCCTACAATGAGCAGTTCTTC.

The rearrangement joins TRBV7-2 to TRBJ2-3, with 9 bases matching TRBD1. The CDR3 totals 15 residues. V dropped 1 base and J dropped 4; count of bases not matched to a gene: 3. Looked up from germline, CDR1 is SGHTA and CDR2 is FQGNSA. The chain's CDR3 is CASSLGTGVADTQYF. The CDR3 nucleotides are TGTGCCAGCAGCTTAGGGACAGGGGTAGCAGATACGCAGTATTTT.

This sequence joins TRBV5-4 and TRBJ2-5, with unresolved D. CDR1 and CDR2 (germline): SGHNT, YYREEE (reference sequence). The CDR3 runs to 14 residues. V shed 4 bases and J shed 1 base, with 11 bases lying between them. The CDR3 nucleotides are TGTGCCAGCAGCCCGGCGAGGTCCCAAGAGACCCAGTACTTC. Translating gives CASSPARSQETQYF.

In DNA, the CDR3 is TGTGCCAGCAGCCCCCGGGGGGATCCACAAAGGGTTGAGCAGTTCTTC. Translated, it gives CASSPRGDPQRVEQFF. The chain links TRBV9 to TRBJ2-1; 7 nucleotides line up with TRBD2. The germline CDR1 and CDR2 sequences are SGDLS and YYNGEE. V was pared by 4 bases and J by 9 bases, with 16 bases of the junction left unmatched. This CDR3 has 16 amino acids.

This rearrangement joins TRBV28 to TRBJ1-2, with a possible D match to TRBD1 (6 bases). The germline CDR1 and CDR2 sequences are MDHEN and SYDVKM. The CDR3 is 15 residues long. V was shortened by 2 bases and J by 7 bases, with 17 bases between the two germline ends. For the CDR3, the DNA is TGTGCCAGCAGTTTACTTTTGTGGGACAACGCTGGCTACACCTTC. Translated, it gives CASSLLLWDNAGYTF.